A selection of T cell receptor beta chains follows, all from one sample in a study of radiotherapy plus CTLA-4 blockade in lung cancer. Profiled with immunoSEQ multiplex PCR; TCRdb holds only in-frame clones, not every one. Of 40,000 or so clones listed, about 68% are singletons. The sequencing used peripheral blood, collected from a patient treated with radiotherapy plus ipilimumab. These receptors came from a human donor with non-small cell lung cancer who had stable disease on radiotherapy plus ipilimumab. The CDR3 runs from the conserved cysteine through the conserved F or W. The D gene is left open where the match is weak. Not every row has a clone size; where given, it reads once, few, many or a size class.

abundance: -
v_gene: TRBV5-1
d_gene: -
j_gene: TRBJ2-5
CDR3aa: CASSRELQGTETQYF
CDR3nt: TGCGCCAGCAGCAGAGAACTCCAGGGTACAGAGACCCAGTACTTC

abundance: few
v_gene: TRBV10-2
d_gene: -
j_gene: TRBJ2-7
CDR3aa: CASSEGGYEQYF
CDR3nt: TGCGCCAGCAGTGAAGGGGGGTACGAGCAGTACTTC

abundance: -
v_gene: TRBV14
d_gene: -
j_gene: TRBJ2-7
CDR3aa: CASSQVFRESYEQYF
CDR3nt: TGTGCCAGCAGCCAAGTATTCAGGGAGTCCTACGAGCAGTACTTC

abundance: -
v_gene: TRBV10-1
d_gene: -
j_gene: TRBJ2-7
CDR3aa: CASSDSGQAYEQYF
CDR3nt: TGCGCCAGCAGTGATTCGGGCCAAGCCTACGAGCAGTACTTC

abundance: -
v_gene: TRBV5-4
d_gene: -
j_gene: TRBJ2-7
CDR3aa: CASSLGVLSSYEQYF
CDR3nt: TGTGCCAGCAGCTTGGGGGTCCTGAGCTCCTACGAGCAGTACTTC

abundance: -
v_gene: TRBV7-9
d_gene: TRBD2
j_gene: TRBJ2-1
CDR3aa: CASTLPTSGESSYNEQFF
CDR3nt: TGTGCCAGCACCCTACCGACTAGCGGGGAGAGCTCCTACAATGAGCAGTTCTTC

abundance: -
v_gene: TRBV6-1
d_gene: -
j_gene: TRBJ1-2
CDR3aa: CASSSLRGDGYTF
CDR3nt: TGTGCCAGCAGTTCGTTAAGGGGCGATGGCTACACCTTC

abundance: -
v_gene: TRBV5-1
d_gene: -
j_gene: TRBJ1-2
CDR3aa: CASSFIGEKGYTF
CDR3nt: TGCGCCAGCAGCTTTATAGGGGAGAAAGGCTACACCTTC

abundance: -
v_gene: TRBV11-2
d_gene: -
j_gene: TRBJ2-4
CDR3aa: CASSFVRAKNIQYF
CDR3nt: TGTGCCAGCAGCTTTGTTAGAGCCAAAAACATTCAGTACTTC

abundance: few
v_gene: TRBV27
d_gene: -
j_gene: TRBJ1-2
CDR3aa: CASRPAGNYGYTF
CDR3nt: TGTGCCAGCAGGCCAGCAGGCAACTATGGCTACACCTTC

abundance: -
v_gene: TRBV6-6
d_gene: -
j_gene: TRBJ1-2
CDR3aa: CASTLGQGFRYGYTF
CDR3nt: TGTGCCAGCACCCTCGGCCAAGGGTTCCGCTATGGCTACACCTTC

abundance: -
v_gene: TRBV18
d_gene: TRBD1
j_gene: TRBJ1-4
CDR3aa: CASSPPTGTGREKLFF
CDR3nt: TGTGCCAGCTCACCACCGACCGGGACAGGGAGGGAAAAACTGTTTTTT

abundance: -
v_gene: TRBV9
d_gene: -
j_gene: TRBJ2-2
CDR3aa: CASSSGTFANTGELFF
CDR3nt: TGTGCCAGCAGCTCTGGGACATTCGCGAACACCGGGGAGCTGTTTTTT

abundance: -
v_gene: TRBV2
d_gene: -
j_gene: TRBJ2-3
CDR3aa: CAGRGSPDTQYF
CDR3nt: TGTGCCGGCAGGGGTAGCCCAGATACGCAGTATTTT

abundance: medium-sized
v_gene: TRBV29-1
d_gene: TRBD1
j_gene: TRBJ1-6
CDR3aa: CSARTGEYSPLHF
CDR3nt: TGCAGCGCCCGGACAGGGGAGTACTCACCCCTCCACTTT

abundance: -
v_gene: TRBV18
d_gene: -
j_gene: TRBJ2-2
CDR3aa: CASSPARATGELFF
CDR3nt: TGTGCCAGCTCACCCGCCAGGGCGACCGGGGAGCTGTTTTTT

abundance: -
v_gene: TRBV2
d_gene: -
j_gene: TRBJ1-5
CDR3aa: CASSAQGVPQHF
CDR3nt: TGTGCCAGCAGCGCTCAGGGAGTGCCCCAGCATTTT

abundance: -
v_gene: TRBV6-5
d_gene: -
j_gene: TRBJ2-2
CDR3aa: CASASGGANTGELFF
CDR3nt: TGTGCCAGCGCCTCCGGAGGCGCGAACACCGGGGAGCTGTTTTTT

abundance: -
v_gene: TRBV7-6
d_gene: -
j_gene: TRBJ2-5
CDR3aa: CASSLASGGGTQYF
CDR3nt: TGTGCCAGCAGCTTAGCATCGGGGGGCGGAACGCAGTACTTC

abundance: few
v_gene: TRBV6-1
d_gene: -
j_gene: TRBJ1-1
CDR3aa: CASNPGPLMNTEAFF
CDR3nt: TGTGCCAGCAATCCGGGACCCCTAATGAACACTGAAGCTTTCTTT

abundance: -
v_gene: TRBV18
d_gene: -
j_gene: TRBJ2-1
CDR3aa: CASSPPTFAGSNEQFF
CDR3nt: TGTGCCAGCTCACCACCCACGTTTGCAGGGAGCAATGAGCAGTTCTTC

abundance: -
v_gene: TRBV7-9
d_gene: -
j_gene: TRBJ1-1
CDR3aa: CASSLGLPGTEAFF
CDR3nt: TGTGCCAGCAGCTTGGGACTCCCGGGAACTGAAGCTTTCTTT